Below are 27 T cell receptor beta chains sequenced from a single sample in a study of post-analysis software for immune sequencing data. Study results and limitations: Five or six TRBV segments, TRBV5-6, TRBV5-1 and TRBV20-1 among them, were found more frequent in patients than controls.

Their antigens are not known. Presence of unique molecular identifiers characterized the TCR beta cDNA libraries. TCRdb re-called the PCR reads through MiXCR, storing one row per CDR3 protein. Among around 700,000 distinct CDR3 sequences listed, 55% to 70% were seen once. The specimen was blood. These receptors all stem from a girl aged 2 to 9 with multiple sclerosis.

V gene TRBV5-1 combines with J gene TRBJ1-2; TRBD1 matches at 7 bases. The CDR3 loop spans 15 amino acids. V was pared by 5 bases and J by 4 bases, with 11 bases of the junction left unmatched. The germline V gene has CDR1 SGHRS and CDR2 YFSETQ. This chain's CDR3 is CASSLQGLGGYGYTF. For the CDR3, the DNA is TGCGCCAGCAGTTTACAGGGGCTAGGAGGCTATGGCTACACCTTC.

This clonotype has only one observation. V gene TRBV14 combines with J gene TRBJ2-1; weak D call: TRBD2 (6 bases). Trimming took 4 bases from V and 2 from J, leaving 15 bases between them. This CDR3 spans 16 amino acids. Germline V gene lookup returns CDR1 SGHDN and CDR2 FVKESK. CDR3 loop: CASSPPGLHPYNEQFF. CDR3 DNA sequence: TGTGCCAGCAGCCCGCCGGGACTTCACCCCTACAATGAGCAGTTCTTC.

The J gene is TRBJ1-2, the V gene TRBV27, with a weak D call TRBD1 (5 bases). Looked up from germline, CDR1 is MNHEY and CDR2 is SMNVEV (reference sequence). Trimming removed 2 bases from V and 7 bases from J, with 11 bases in between. The CDR3 spans 13 residues. CDR3 protein: CASSLVRDGGYTF. Written as DNA, the CDR3 is TGTGCCAGCAGTTTAGTCAGGGATGGTGGCTACACCTTC.

The V gene is TRBV12-3 or TRBV12-4, the J gene TRBJ1-2; tentative D call: TRBD1 (5 bases). This CDR3 is 12 amino acids long. The ends were cut back, 4 bases at V and 8 bases at J, with 11 bases in the middle. CDR3 loop: CASSSLRGGYTF. CDR3 in DNA: TGTGCCAGCAGTTCGCTCCGGGGCGGCTACACCTTC.

This clonotype appeared a few times. This chain joins TRBV6-6 and TRBJ2-5; possible D gene TRBD1, 6 bases. The DNA end is a closer match to TRBJ2-7, so the J assignment may be wrong. CDR1 MNHNY and CDR2 SVGAGI come from the germline V gene (reference sequence). The CDR3 has 13 amino acids. CDR3 coding DNA: TGTGCCAGCAGTTACTCGCCAGGGGACGAGCAGTACTTC. Protein product: CASSYSPGDEQYF.

The J gene is TRBJ1-1, the V gene TRBV9; weak D call: TRBD1 (6 bases). Germline loops: CDR1 SGDLS, CDR2 YYNGEE. Trimming pared 0 bases from V and 10 bases from J, leaving 13 bases between. The CDR3 has 13 amino acids. CDR3 nucleotide sequence: TGTGCCAGCAGCGTAGTGGGGGCAGGCCTAGCTTTCTTT. Its translation: CASSVVGAGLAFF.

This clonotype was counted a single time. The chain's CDR3 is CASSKEVARGTDTQYF. The CDR3 region has the DNA TGTGCCAGCAGCAAAGAGGTGGCCAGGGGCACAGATACGCAGTATTTT. The chain has TRBV7-9 and TRBJ2-3; a weak D match, TRBD1 (5 bases). CDR1 SEHNR and CDR2 FQNEAQ come from the germline V gene (reference sequence). The V gene lost 5 bases and the J gene lost 1 base, with 16 bases spanning the gap. The CDR3 spans 16 residues.

This rearrangement joins TRBV3-1 to TRBJ2-1, with a tentative D call TRBD1 (6 bases). There are 14 residues in the CDR3. The germline CDR1 and CDR2 sequences are LGHDT and YNNKEL (reference sequence). V was trimmed by 5 bases and J by 3 bases, leaving 11 bases between them. The CDR3 sequence: CASSAQGYYNEQFF. In DNA form, the CDR3 reads TGTGCCAGCAGCGCACAGGGTTACTACAATGAGCAGTTCTTC.

This clonotype was observed a few times. This chain links TRBV5-6 with TRBJ2-1; 11 bases align to TRBD2. V was clipped by 4 bases and J by 6 bases; unmatched bases: 9. From germline, CDR1 is SGHDT and CDR2 YYEEEE. This CDR3 contains 16 residues. CDR3 sequence (DNA): TGTGCCAGCAGCCATCTACTAGCGGGAGCTGCCAATGAGCAGTTCTTC. Residues: CASSHLLAGAANEQFF.

The rearrangement links TRBV7-2 to TRBJ2-7, with 10 bases that match TRBD2. Judging by the DNA end, TRBJ2-5 fits better; the J call may be wrong. The CDR3 length is 16 residues. The germline V gene encodes CDR1 SGHTA and CDR2 FQGNSA. CDR3 in amino acids: CASSSLLAGVGETQYF. The CDR3 bases are TGTGCCAGCAGCTCCCTCCTAGCGGGAGTGGGAGAGACCCAGTACTTC.

With regard to this clonotype: Mismatch with germline at one junction end may stem from a read error. The genes are TRBV4-1 and TRBJ2-4; D is unclear. There are 16 residues in the CDR3. CDR1 MGHRA and CDR2 YSYEKL come from the germline V gene. The CDR3 spells CASSQTQVGAKNIQYF. The CDR3 DNA reads as TGCGCCAGCAGCCAGACTCAGGTTGGAGCCAAGAACATTCAGTACTTC.

V gene TRBV11-1 combines with J gene TRBJ2-5; no clear D. The better agreement between TRBJ2-7 and the DNA end casts doubt on the J call. The CDR3 is 13 amino acids. CDR1 is SGHAT and CDR2 is FQDESV in the germline V gene (reference sequence). CDR3 amino acids: CASSLNPLYEQYF. CDR3 nucleotide sequence: TGTGCCAGCAGCTTAAATCCGCTATACGAGCAGTACTTC.

The genes are TRBV11-3 and TRBJ1-2; possibly TRBD1 for D (5 bases). The germline V gene encodes CDR1 SGHNT and CDR2 YENEEA. V lost 3 bases and J 6 bases, leaving 14 bases between the germline ends. The CDR3 has 14 residues. The CDR3 DNA sequence: TGTGCCAGCAGCTTGGTGTGGGGGGATGATGGCTACACCTTC. It encodes CASSLVWGDDGYTF.

This clonotype has just a few counts. This sequence joins TRBV20-1 and TRBJ2-1; 11 bases are a match to TRBD2. Germline assignment: CDR1 DFQATT and CDR2 SNEGSKA (reference sequence). V shed 6 bases, J shed 3 bases, and the junction held 1 base outside the gene matches. The CDR3 extends over 13 amino acids. CDR3 residues: CSATSGVYNEQFF. DNA for the CDR3: TGCAGTGCGACTAGCGGGGTCTACAATGAGCAGTTCTTC.

This clonotype was seen ten or more times. The chain couples TRBV6-5 to TRBJ2-5; TRBD1 matches at 7 bases. The V and J ends lost 5 bases and 2 bases, in that order; junction bases with no gene match: 5. The CDR3 has 14 amino acids. The germline CDR1 and CDR2 sequences are MNHEY and SVGAGI. The CDR3 sequence is CASSTRQGQETQYF. Written as DNA, the CDR3 is TGTGCCAGCAGTACCCGACAGGGTCAAGAGACCCAGTACTTC.

The genes are TRBV29-1 and TRBJ2-5, with 9 positions matching TRBD1. V gave up 7 bases and J gave up 5 bases; unmatched junction bases: 11. This CDR3 is 14 amino acids long. Looked up from germline, CDR1 is SQVTM and CDR2 is ANQGSEA. In DNA form, the CDR3 reads TGCAGCGCCGAGAACAGGGGGCGCACGGAGACCCAGTACTTC. This sequence encodes CSAENRGRTETQYF.

The rearrangement links TRBV10-3 to TRBJ2-1, with D tentatively TRBD1 or TRBD2 (5 bases each). Germline loops: CDR1 ENHRY, CDR2 SYGVKD. Trimming stripped 2 bases from V and 5 bases from J, with 10 bases between. The CDR3 runs to 14 residues. The CDR3 sequence: CAISELGTDNEQFF. The CDR3 DNA reads as TGTGCCATCAGTGAGCTTGGGACCGACAATGAGCAGTTCTTC.

This chain connects TRBV7-9 to TRBJ2-3, with TRBD2 as a possible D gene (6 bases). CDR1 is SEHNR and CDR2 is FQNEAQ in the germline V gene (reference sequence). The CDR3 contains 17 residues. With 2 bases removed from V and 2 bases from J, the gap between germline ends came to 17 bases. CDR3 sequence reads: CASSLIGTSNDTDTQYF. The CDR3 coding sequence is TGTGCCAGCAGCTTAATCGGCACTAGCAATGACACAGATACGCAGTATTTT.

The J gene is TRBJ2-5, the V gene TRBV5-1; TRBD1 might be the D (6 bases). Germline-derived CDR1 and CDR2 are SGHRS and YFSETQ. The V end was cut by 0 bases, the J end by 11 bases, with 14 bases between. The CDR3 covers 13 residues. The CDR3 sequence is CASSLVDRSEQYF. Written as DNA, the CDR3 is TGCGCCAGCAGCTTGGTCGACAGGTCGGAGCAGTACTTC.

The CDR3 is CASSLGTSGLVNEQFF. CDR3 nucleotides: TGTGCCAGCAGCTTAGGGACTAGCGGGTTGGTCAATGAGCAGTTCTTC. The chain has TRBV7-6 and TRBJ2-1; 11 bases are a match to TRBD2. Trimming at V came to 1 base and at J to 6 bases, leaving 5 bases not matched to a gene. Per germline, CDR1 SGHVS and CDR2 FNYEAQ. The CDR3 is 16 residues long. The full variable domain, completed using reference TRBV7-6 and TRBJ2-1, is GAGVSQSPRYKVTKRGQDVALRCDPISGHVSLYWYRQALGQGPEFLTYFNYEAQQDKSGLPNDRFSAERPEGSISTLTIQRTEQRDSAMYRCASSLGTSGLVNEQFFGPGTRLTVL.

This chain joins TRBV4-1 and TRBJ2-1, with D hard to call. The V gene lost 2 bases and the J gene lost 5 bases, with 7 bases spanning the gap. The CDR3 covers 13 residues. Germline V gene lookup returns CDR1 MGHRA and CDR2 YSYEKL. CDR3 protein: CASSQQINNEQFF. Here the CDR3 DNA reads TGCGCCAGCAGCCAACAGATTAACAATGAGCAGTTCTTC.

The chain carries TRBV4-1 and TRBJ2-7; D might be TRBD2 (6 bases). This CDR3 region has 15 residues. Trimming pared 2 bases from V and 2 bases from J, leaving 13 bases between. Germline V CDR1 and CDR2: MGHRA, YSYEKL. This CDR3 reads CASSQYGGNPYEQYF. The CDR3 nucleotides read TGCGCCAGCAGCCAATACGGGGGAAACCCCTACGAGCAGTACTTC.

The chain joins TRBV6-5 to TRBJ2-7; TRBD1 or TRBD2 may be the D gene (5 bases each). CDR1 and CDR2 from the germline V gene are MNHEY and SVGAGI. With 8 bases removed from V and 1 base from J, the gap between germline ends came to 12 bases. The CDR3 loop spans 13 amino acids. The CDR3 protein is CASGGDGSYEQYF. The DNA for the CDR3 is TGTGCCAGCGGTGGGGACGGTTCCTACGAGCAGTACTTC.

This clonotype has just one count. V gene TRBV12-3 or TRBV12-4 combines with J gene TRBJ1-5, with D uncertain. CDR3 length equals 15 residues. The V end lost 1 base, the J end lost 3 bases, and 10 bases lay between the germline ends. The DNA of the CDR3 is TGTGCCAGCAGTTTAGTAGAGGGTACCAATCAGCCCCAGCATTTT. As protein: CASSLVEGTNQPQHF.

The V gene is TRBV20-1, the J gene TRBJ2-3, with 8 bases identical to TRBD1. The V and J ends lost 0 bases and 0 bases, in that order; junction bases with no gene match: 2. This CDR3 has 15 residues. The germline V gene encodes CDR1 DFQATT and CDR2 SNEGSKA (reference sequence). CDR3 protein: CSARDRGLSTDTQYF. The CDR3 nucleotides read TGCAGTGCTAGAGACAGGGGGCTAAGCACAGATACGCAGTATTTT.

The V gene is TRBV7-2, the J gene TRBJ1-1; 9 bases are a match to TRBD1. The V gene's germline CDR1 is SGHTA and CDR2 FQGNSA. With V trimmed by 1 base and J by 5 bases, 8 bases remained unmatched. The CDR3 totals 16 residues. In DNA, the CDR3 is TGTGCCAGCAGCTTAGTCGCCGGGACAGGGACGACTGAAGCTTTCTTT. It is translated as CASSLVAGTGTTEAFF.

This clonotype was recorded once. The chain has TRBV20-1 and TRBJ2-3, with 7 bases identical to TRBD1. Germline V gene data show CDR1 as DFQATT and CDR2 as SNEGSKA (reference sequence). V lost 6 bases and J lost 3; bases outside the gene matches: 6. The CDR3 totals 13 residues. CDR3 region: CSAHRQGTDTQYF. The CDR3 DNA reads as TGCAGTGCCCATCGACAGGGAACAGATACGCAGTATTTT.